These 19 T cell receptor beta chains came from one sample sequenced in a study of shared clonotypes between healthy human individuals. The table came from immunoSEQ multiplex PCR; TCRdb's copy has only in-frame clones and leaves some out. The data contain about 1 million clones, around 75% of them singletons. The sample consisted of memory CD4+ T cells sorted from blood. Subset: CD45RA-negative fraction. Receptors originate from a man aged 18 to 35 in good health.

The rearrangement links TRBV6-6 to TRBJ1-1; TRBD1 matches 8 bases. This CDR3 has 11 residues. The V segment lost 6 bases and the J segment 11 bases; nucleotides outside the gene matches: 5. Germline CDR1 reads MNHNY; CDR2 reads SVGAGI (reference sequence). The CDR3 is CASSTDRAAFF. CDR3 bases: TGTGCCAGCAGCACGGACAGGGCGGCTTTCTTT.

For the CDR3, the DNA is TGTGCCAGCAGCTTAGGACATATCAACACTGAAGCTTTCTTT. Translated, it gives CASSLGHINTEAFF. The chain has TRBV7-9 and TRBJ1-1; unclear D gene. V was trimmed by 1 base and J by 2 bases, leaving 8 bases between them. Germline CDR1 reads SEHNR; CDR2 reads FQNEAQ (reference sequence). The CDR3 totals 14 residues.

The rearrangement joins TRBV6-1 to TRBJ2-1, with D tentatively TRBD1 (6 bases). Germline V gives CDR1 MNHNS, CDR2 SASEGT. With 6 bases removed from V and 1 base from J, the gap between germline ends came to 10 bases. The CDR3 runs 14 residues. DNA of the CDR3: TGTGCCAGCAGCACAGGGCCGTCCTACAATGAGCAGTTCTTC. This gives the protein CASSTGPSYNEQFF.

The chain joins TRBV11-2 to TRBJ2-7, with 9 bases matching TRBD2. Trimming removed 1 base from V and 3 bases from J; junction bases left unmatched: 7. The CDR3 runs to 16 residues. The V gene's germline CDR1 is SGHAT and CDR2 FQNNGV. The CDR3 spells CASSLASASGNYEQYF. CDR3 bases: TGTGCCAGCAGCTTAGCGTCTGCTAGCGGGAACTACGAGCAGTACTTC.

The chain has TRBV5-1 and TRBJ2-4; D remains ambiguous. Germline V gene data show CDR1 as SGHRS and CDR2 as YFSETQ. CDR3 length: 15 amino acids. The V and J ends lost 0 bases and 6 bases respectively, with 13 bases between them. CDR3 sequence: CASSLDLGSGNIQYF. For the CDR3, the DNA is TGCGCCAGCAGCTTGGATCTGGGTTCGGGAAACATTCAGTACTTC.

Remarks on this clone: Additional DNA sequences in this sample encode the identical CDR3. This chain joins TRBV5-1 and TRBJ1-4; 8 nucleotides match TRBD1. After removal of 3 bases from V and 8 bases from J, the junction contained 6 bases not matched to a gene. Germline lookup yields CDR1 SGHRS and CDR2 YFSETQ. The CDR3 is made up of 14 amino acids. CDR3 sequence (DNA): TGCGCCAGCAGCTCCCAGGGGGCAAACGAAAAACTGTTTTTT. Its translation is CASSSQGANEKLFF.

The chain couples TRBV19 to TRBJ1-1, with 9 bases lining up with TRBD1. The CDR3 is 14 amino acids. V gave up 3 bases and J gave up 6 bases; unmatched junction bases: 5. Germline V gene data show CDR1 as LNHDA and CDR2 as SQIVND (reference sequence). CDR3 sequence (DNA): TGTGCCAGTAGTATGGGACAGGGAGGGGCTGAAGCTTTCTTT. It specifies CASSMGQGGAEAFF.

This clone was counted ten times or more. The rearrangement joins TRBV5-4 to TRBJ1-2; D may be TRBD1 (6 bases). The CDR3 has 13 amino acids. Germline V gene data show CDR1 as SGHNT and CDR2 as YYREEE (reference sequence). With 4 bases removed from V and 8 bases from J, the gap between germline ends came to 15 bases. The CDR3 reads CASSGDRGRGYTF. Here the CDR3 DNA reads TGTGCCAGCAGCGGGGACCGGGGGCGAGGCTACACCTTC.

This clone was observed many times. The CDR3 region is CASSVTGKYSEKLFF. The DNA for the CDR3 is TGTGCCAGCAGCGTGACAGGGAAGTATAGTGAAAAACTGTTTTTT. V is TRBV9 and J is TRBJ1-4; 7 positions match TRBD1. The trim removed 2 bases at V and 7 bases at J, leaving 8 bases unmatched. The germline V gene encodes CDR1 SGDLS and CDR2 YYNGEE. This CDR3 spans 15 amino acids. Based on the CDR3 plus reference TRBV9 and TRBJ1-4, the full variable domain is DSGVTQTPKHLITATGQRVTLRCSPRSGDLSVYWYQQSLDQGLQFLIQYYNGEERAKGNILERFSAQQFPDLHSELNLSSLELGDSALYFCASSVTGKYSEKLFFGSGTQLSVL.

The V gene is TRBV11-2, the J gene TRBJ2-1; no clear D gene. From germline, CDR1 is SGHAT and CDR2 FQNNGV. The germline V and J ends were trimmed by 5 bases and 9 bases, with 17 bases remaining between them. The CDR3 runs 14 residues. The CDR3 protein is CASSPERAIGEQFF. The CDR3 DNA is TGTGCCAGCAGCCCCGAACGGGCAATCGGTGAGCAGTTCTTC.

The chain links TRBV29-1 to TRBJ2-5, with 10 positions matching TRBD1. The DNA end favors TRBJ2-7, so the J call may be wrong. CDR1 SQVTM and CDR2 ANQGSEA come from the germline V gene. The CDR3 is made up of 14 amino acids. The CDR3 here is CSAVRGTGVYEQYF. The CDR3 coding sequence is TGCAGCGCCGTCCGAGGGACAGGGGTCTACGAGCAGTACTTC.

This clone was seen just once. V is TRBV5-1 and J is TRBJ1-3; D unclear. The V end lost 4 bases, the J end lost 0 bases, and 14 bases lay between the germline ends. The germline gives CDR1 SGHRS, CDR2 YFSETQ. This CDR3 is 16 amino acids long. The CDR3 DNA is TGCGCCAGCAGCGAATTTGGACGGAGCTCTGGAAACACCATATATTTT. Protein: CASSEFGRSSGNTIYF.

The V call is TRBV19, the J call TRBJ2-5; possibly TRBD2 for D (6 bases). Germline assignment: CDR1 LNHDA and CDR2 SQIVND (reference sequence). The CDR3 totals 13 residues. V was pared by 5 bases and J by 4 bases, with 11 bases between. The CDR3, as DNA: TGTGCCAGTAGTGTCAACGGGGGAGAGACCCAGTACTTC. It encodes CASSVNGGETQYF.

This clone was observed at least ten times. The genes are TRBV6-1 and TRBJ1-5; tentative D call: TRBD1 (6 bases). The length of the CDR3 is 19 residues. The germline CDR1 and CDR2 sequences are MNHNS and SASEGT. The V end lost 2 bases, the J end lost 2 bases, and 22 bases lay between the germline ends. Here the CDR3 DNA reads TGTGCCAGCAGTGAAATTACAGGGCGGGGCCCTTGGGGCAATCAGCCCCAGCATTTT. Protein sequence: CASSEITGRGPWGNQPQHF.

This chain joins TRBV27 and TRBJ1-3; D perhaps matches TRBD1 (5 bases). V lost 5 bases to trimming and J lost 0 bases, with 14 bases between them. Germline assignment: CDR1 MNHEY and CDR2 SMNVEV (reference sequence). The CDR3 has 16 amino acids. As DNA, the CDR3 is TGTGCCAGCAGTGCCAGGGCCCCCTACTCTGGAAACACCATATATTTT. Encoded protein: CASSARAPYSGNTIYF.

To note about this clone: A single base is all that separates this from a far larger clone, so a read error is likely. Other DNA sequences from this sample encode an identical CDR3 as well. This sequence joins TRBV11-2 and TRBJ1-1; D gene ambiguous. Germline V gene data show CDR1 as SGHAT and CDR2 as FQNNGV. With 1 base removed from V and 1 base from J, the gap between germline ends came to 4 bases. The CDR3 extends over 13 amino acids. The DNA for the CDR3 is TGTGCCAGCAGCTTAGCAGAGAACACTGAAGCTTTCTTT. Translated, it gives CASSLAENTEAFF.

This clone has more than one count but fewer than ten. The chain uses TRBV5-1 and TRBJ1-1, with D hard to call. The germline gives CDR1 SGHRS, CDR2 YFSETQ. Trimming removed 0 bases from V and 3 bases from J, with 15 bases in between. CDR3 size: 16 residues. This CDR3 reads CASSLGAGFIDTEAFF. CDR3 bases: TGCGCCAGCAGCTTGGGAGCAGGATTTATAGACACTGAAGCTTTCTTT.

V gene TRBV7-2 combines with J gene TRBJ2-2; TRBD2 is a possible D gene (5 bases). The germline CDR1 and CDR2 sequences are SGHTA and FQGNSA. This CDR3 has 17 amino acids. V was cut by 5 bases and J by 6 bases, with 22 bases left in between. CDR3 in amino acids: CASSPRSGPSSPGELFF. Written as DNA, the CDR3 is TGTGCCAGCAGCCCACGGAGCGGCCCGAGCTCGCCCGGGGAGCTGTTTTTT.

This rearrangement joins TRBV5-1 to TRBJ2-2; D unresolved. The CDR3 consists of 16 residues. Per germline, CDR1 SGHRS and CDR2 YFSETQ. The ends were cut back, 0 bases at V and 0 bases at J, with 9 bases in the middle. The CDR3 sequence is CASSLGWSTNTGELFF. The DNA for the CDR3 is TGCGCCAGCAGCTTGGGCTGGAGTACGAACACCGGGGAGCTGTTTTTT.